Shown below are 15 T cell receptor beta chains from a single sample sequenced in a study of blood T cell repertoires in COVID-19. TCRdb's copy holds only in-frame clones and misses some; the assay was immunoSEQ multiplex PCR. This sample has 300,000 to 400,000 clones, with around 85% found just once. The sequencing sample was made of PBMCs or T cells enriched from blood (not recorded which). Receptors were obtained from a woman aged 40 to 55 with acute COVID-19.

The genes are TRBV3-1 (or the pseudogene TRBV3-2) and TRBJ1-3, with D perhaps matching TRBD1 (6 bases). CDR1 and CDR2 (germline): LGHDT, YNNKEL (reference sequence). Trimming removed 4 bases at V and 4 bases at J, with 8 bases between. The CDR3 consists of 13 residues. CDR3 protein: CASSLGTGNTIYF. The DNA for the CDR3 is TGTGCCAGCAGCCTCGGGACAGGAAACACCATATATTTT.

A word on this clone: One junction end disagrees with the germline gene, perhaps due to a read error. The rearrangement uses TRBV12-3 or TRBV12-4 and TRBJ2-5; 7 bases are a match to TRBD2. The CDR3 loop spans 12 amino acids. In nucleotides, the CDR3 is TGTGCCAGCAGTCTAGCGGCCGAGACCCAGTACTTC. The encoded protein is CASSLAAETQYF.

This clone was detected only once. The chain uses TRBV7-2 and TRBJ2-5; possible D gene TRBD2, 7 bases. With 5 bases removed from V and 4 bases from J, the gap between germline ends came to 11 bases. This CDR3 comprises 13 residues. Germline-derived CDR1 and CDR2 are SGHTA and FQGNSA. The DNA for the CDR3 is TGTGCCAGCAGCAGGGAGGGGGGAGAGACCCAGTACTTC. Translation gives CASSREGGETQYF.

This sequence joins TRBV5-4 and TRBJ2-5; 8 nucleotides match TRBD2. The length of the CDR3 is 16 residues. Germline lookup yields CDR1 SGHNT and CDR2 YYREEE (reference sequence). The V gene end was trimmed by 2 bases and the J gene end by 3 bases; junction bases not matched to a gene: 9. DNA of the CDR3: TGTGCCAGCAGCTTTACGAGCGGGAGAGGGAAAGAGACCCAGTACTTC. It translates to CASSFTSGRGKETQYF.

The gene calls are TRBV4-3 and TRBJ1-1; tentative D call: TRBD1 (6 bases). Trimming stripped 4 bases from V and 12 bases from J, with 18 bases between. The CDR3 has 13 residues. Germline CDR1 reads LGHNA; CDR2 reads YSLEER. For the CDR3, the DNA is TGCGCCAGCAGCCCGTCTCGTGGCAGGGGCACTTTCTTT. Encoded protein: CASSPSRGRGTFF.

This chain connects TRBV6-5 to TRBJ2-2, with 8 positions matching TRBD1. The CDR3 has 15 amino acids. Germline V gene data show CDR1 as MNHEY and CDR2 as SVGAGI. With V trimmed by 9 bases and J by 1 base, 7 bases remained unmatched. CDR3: CASNPGTGNTGELFF. The CDR3 DNA follows: TGTGCCAGTAACCCCGGGACAGGGAACACCGGGGAGCTGTTTTTT.

This sequence joins TRBV4-3 and TRBJ1-2; TRBD1 is a possible D gene (5 bases). The CDR3 length is 16 residues. V dropped 0 bases and J dropped 6 bases, with 17 bases sitting between them. Germline V gene lookup returns CDR1 LGHNA and CDR2 YSLEER. Written as DNA, the CDR3 is TGCGCCAGCAGCCAAGATTGGATTAGACAGATCCATGGCTACACCTTC. This gives the protein CASSQDWIRQIHGYTF.

CDR3 DNA: TGTGCCACCAGCAGAGATCTAAGGACAGGGGGCAAAGTGAGCAATCAGCCCCAGCATTTT. Translation: CATSRDLRTGGKVSNQPQHF. The rearrangement links TRBV15 to TRBJ1-5; TRBD1 agrees at 11 bases. Germline CDR1 LNHNV, CDR2 YYDKDF (reference sequence). J lost 1 base, V lost 0 bases, and 11 bases had no gene match. The CDR3 is made up of 20 amino acids. The full variable domain, with the rest looked up from reference TRBV15 and TRBJ1-5, is DAMVIQNPRYQVTQFGKPVTLSCSQTLNHNVMYWYQQKSSQAPKLLFHYYDKDFNNEADTPDNFQSRRPNTSFCFLDIRSPGLGDTAMYLCATSRDLRTGGKVSNQPQHFGDGTRLSIL.

The gene calls are TRBV7-3 and TRBJ2-1; TRBD1 might be the D (6 bases). The CDR3 has 15 residues. Per germline, CDR1 SGHTA and CDR2 FQGTGA. The V end lost 2 bases, the J end lost 2 bases, and 10 bases lay between the germline ends. This CDR3 is CASSLGGVPYNEQFF. Written as DNA, the CDR3 is TGTGCCAGCAGCTTAGGGGGCGTCCCCTACAATGAGCAGTTCTTC.

This chain links TRBV19 with TRBJ2-5; 8 bases match TRBD1. CDR3 length: 14 amino acids. CDR1 and CDR2 from the germline V gene are LNHDA and SQIVND (reference sequence). With V trimmed by 5 bases and J by 5 bases, 7 bases remained unmatched. The CDR3 loop reads CASSPRTGRETQYF. In DNA, the CDR3 is TGTGCCAGTAGTCCCAGGACAGGGCGGGAGACCCAGTACTTC.

At least ten counts were recorded for this clone. This sequence joins TRBV5-8 and TRBJ2-7, with D hard to call. V lost 0 bases and J 4 bases, leaving 8 bases between the germline ends. The CDR3 is 13 residues long. Germline CDR1 SGHTS, CDR2 YDEGEE. CDR3 region: CASSLAMRYEQYF. The CDR3 DNA is TGTGCCAGCAGCTTGGCCATGAGGTACGAGCAGTACTTC.

The chain has TRBV7-6 and TRBJ2-5; 7 nucleotides line up with TRBD2. V lost 1 base, J lost 4 bases, and 6 bases stayed unmatched. CDR1 SGHVS and CDR2 FNYEAQ come from the germline V gene. The CDR3 has 15 amino acids. The chain's CDR3 is CASSLDGGIGETQYF. CDR3 nucleotides: TGTGCCAGCAGCTTAGACGGGGGGATAGGAGAGACCCAGTACTTC.

The V gene is TRBV9, the J gene TRBJ1-3; 7 bases are a match to TRBD1. Trimming removed 4 bases from V and 0 bases from J; junction bases left unmatched: 7. Germline-derived CDR1 and CDR2 are SGDLS and YYNGEE. The CDR3 spans 16 residues. The CDR3 DNA reads as TGTGCCAGCAGCTTAACGGCAGGGGGCTCTGGAAACACCATATATTTT. This sequence encodes CASSLTAGGSGNTIYF.

This clone has just a few counts. The rearrangement uses TRBV20-1 and TRBJ2-1, with D unresolved. Trimming stripped 8 bases from V and 8 bases from J, with 13 bases between. Germline loops: CDR1 DFQATT, CDR2 SNEGSKA (reference sequence). This CDR3 has 11 residues. The CDR3 loop is CSPRTVHEQFF. CDR3 coding DNA: TGCAGTCCAAGAACGGTTCATGAGCAGTTCTTC.

The chain couples TRBV6-5 to TRBJ1-1; perhaps TRBD1 as D (6 bases). Per the germline V gene, CDR1 is MNHEY and CDR2 is SVGAGI. V was clipped by 4 bases and J by 0 bases, with 15 bases between them. The CDR3 has 16 amino acids. CDR3 region: CASSSATGTMNTEAFF. The CDR3 DNA sequence: TGTGCCAGCAGTTCCGCCACCGGGACAATGAACACTGAAGCTTTCTTT.